The 16 T cell receptor beta chains presented below share a single source sample, sequenced in a study of cytomegalovirus exposure and HLA in healthy donors. PCR employed 60 Vbeta and 13 Jbeta primers. Using immunoSEQ multiplex PCR, the repertoire was profiled, and TCRdb retains in-frame clones only, with some absent. The repertoire holds 95,000 to 150,000 clones, around 84% seen once, with approximately 6.5% in the top ten. Sequenced material: PBMCs. These receptors were taken from a woman in her thirties or forties in good health and CMV-seronegative.

Only a few counts were recorded for this clone. V is TRBV15 and J is TRBJ2-7, with D possibly TRBD1 on 6 matching bases. Trimming stripped 3 bases from V and 0 bases from J, with 6 bases between. The CDR3 has 13 residues. Germline V CDR1 and CDR2: LNHNV, YYDKDF (reference sequence). CDR3: CATSRDSSYEQYF. Here the CDR3 DNA reads TGTGCCACCAGCAGGGACAGCTCCTACGAGCAGTACTTC. Filled out from reference TRBV15 and TRBJ2-7, the complete variable domain reads DAMVIQNPRYQVTQFGKPVTLSCSQTLNHNVMYWYQQKSSQAPKLLFHYYDKDFNNEADTPDNFQSRRPNTSFCFLDIRSPGLGDTAMYLCATSRDSSYEQYFGPGTRLTVT.

This clone was detected a few times. The chain couples TRBV9 to TRBJ2-3, with 7 bases that match TRBD1. There are 14 residues in the CDR3. Germline CDR1 reads SGDLS; CDR2 reads YYNGEE. J lost 2 bases, V lost 4 bases, and 4 bases had no gene match. This CDR3 is CASSTTGFTDTQYF. The DNA for the CDR3 is TGTGCCAGCAGCACGACAGGGTTCACAGATACGCAGTATTTT.

As regards this clone: Mismatch with germline at one junction end may stem from a read error. This chain joins TRBV7-9 and TRBJ2-1; the match to TRBD1 covers 8 bases. CDR3 length: 16 amino acids. Germline V gene lookup returns CDR1 SEHNR and CDR2 FQNEAQ (reference sequence). The CDR3 reads CSSIRPTGGGRNEQFF. The CDR3 nucleotides are TGTTCCAGCATCCGTCCTACAGGGGGTGGGCGCAATGAGCAGTTCTTC.

For the CDR3, the DNA is TGTGCCAGCAGTGACCAGGGGGGTTACTACGAGCAGTACTTC. Amino acids: CASSDQGGYYEQYF. The rearrangement links TRBV6-1 to TRBJ2-7; possible D gene TRBD1, 7 bases. Germline values: CDR1 MNHNS, CDR2 SASEGT. The CDR3 sequence is 14 residues long. V lost 3 bases to trimming and J lost 3 bases, with 12 bases between them.

This clone was detected a few times. The chain links TRBV27 to TRBJ2-7; 7 bases line up with TRBD2. CDR1 and CDR2 (germline): MNHEY, SMNVEV (reference sequence). Germline trimming cut 4 bases from V and 6 bases from J; bases unmatched to any gene: 21. This CDR3 comprises 18 residues. The chain's CDR3 is CASSSELARELVFGEQYF. Here the CDR3 DNA reads TGTGCCAGCAGTTCAGAACTAGCGCGGGAACTTGTATTTGGCGAGCAGTACTTC.

This rearrangement joins TRBV7-2 to TRBJ2-5; 9 nucleotides line up with TRBD1. TRBJ2-7 explains the end of the DNA better; the J call may be wrong. The CDR3 covers 16 residues. Per germline, CDR1 SGHTA and CDR2 FQGNSA. The CDR3: CASSFTGTGSAYEQYF. The CDR3 DNA follows: TGTGCCAGCAGCTTCACCGGGACAGGGTCCGCCTACGAGCAGTACTTC.

As concerns this clone: One junction end does not reproduce the germline sequence, and a read error may be involved. This chain joins TRBV7-9 and TRBJ2-1, with D possibly matching TRBD2 (5 bases). Germline V gene lookup returns CDR1 SEHNR and CDR2 FQNEAQ (reference sequence). CDR3 length equals 12 residues. CDR3 in amino acids: CSSSLGSDEQFF. The CDR3 bases are TGTTCCAGCAGCTTAGGTAGCGACGAGCAGTTCTTC.

This clone was counted a single time. The V gene is TRBV28, the J gene TRBJ1-2, with a possible D match to TRBD1 (6 bases). Germline V gives CDR1 MDHEN, CDR2 SYDVKM. The ends were cut back, 7 bases at V and 4 bases at J, with 16 bases in the middle. The CDR3 has 14 amino acids. This CDR3 is CASTTGGLGYGYTF. CDR3 nucleotide sequence: TGTGCCAGCACCACGGGGGGGCTGGGCTATGGCTACACCTTC.

V and J are TRBV2 and TRBJ2-3; unclear D gene. The CDR3 is made up of 12 amino acids. V dropped 2 bases and J dropped 3 bases, with 3 bases sitting between them. Germline lookup yields CDR1 SNHLY and CDR2 FYNNEI. This chain's CDR3 is CASSERTDTQYF. In DNA, the CDR3 is TGTGCCAGCAGTGAACGGACAGATACGCAGTATTTT.

This clone came up a few times. This chain joins TRBV5-1 and TRBJ2-1; 9 bases align to TRBD2. Unmatched junction bases numbered 5, after V lost 4 bases and J lost 3 bases. The CDR3 loop spans 15 amino acids. The V gene's germline CDR1 is SGHRS and CDR2 YFSETQ. CDR3 in amino acids: CASSVLAGNYNEQFF. CDR3 DNA sequence: TGCGCCAGCAGCGTTCTAGCGGGGAACTACAATGAGCAGTTCTTC.

The J gene is TRBJ2-5, the V gene TRBV6-5; 10 bases match TRBD1. V lost 6 bases, J lost 5 bases, and 6 bases stayed unmatched. Germline CDR1 MNHEY, CDR2 SVGAGI. The CDR3 extends over 14 amino acids. CDR3 nucleotides: TGTGCCAGCAGCCCCCAGACAGGGGGCGAGACCCAGTACTTC. Encoded protein: CASSPQTGGETQYF.

This clone was observed a single time. The CDR3, as DNA: TGTGCCAGCAGTTACGCGGGGGGTGGTCAGCCCCAGCATTTT. Translating gives CASSYAGGGQPQHF. This chain links TRBV28 with TRBJ1-5; tentatively, D is TRBD1 (5 bases). The CDR3 is made up of 14 amino acids. V shed 4 bases and J shed 6 bases, with 13 bases lying between them. CDR1 is MDHEN, CDR2 SYDVKM, per germline. Looking up the rest from reference TRBV28 and TRBJ1-5 gives the full variable domain: DVKVTQSSRYLVKRTGEKVFLECVQDMDHENMFWYRQDPGLGLRLIYFSYDVKMKEKGDIPEGYSVSREKKERFSLILESASTNQTSMYLCASSYAGGGQPQHFGDGTRLSIL.

The V call is TRBV27, the J call TRBJ1-2, with a possible D match to TRBD1 (5 bases). This CDR3 is 15 amino acids long. V lost 3 bases to trimming and J lost 2 bases, with 13 bases between them. CDR1 and CDR2 from the germline V gene are MNHEY and SMNVEV (reference sequence). The CDR3 loop reads CASSFLGHFNYGYTF. CDR3 nucleotides: TGTGCCAGCAGTTTCTTAGGACACTTCAACTATGGCTACACCTTC.

The chain joins TRBV5-1 to TRBJ2-7; 12 bases line up with TRBD1. This CDR3 region has 16 residues. The V gene end was trimmed by 4 bases and the J gene end by 4 bases; junction bases not matched to a gene: 9. Germline V gene data show CDR1 as SGHRS and CDR2 as YFSETQ. The CDR3 sequence is CASSTGQGALGYEQYF. The CDR3 coding sequence is TGCGCCAGCAGCACGGGACAGGGGGCTTTGGGTTACGAGCAGTACTTC.

The chain employs TRBV28 and TRBJ1-1, with D maybe TRBD1 (5 bases). V lost 6 bases and J lost 0, with 8 bases in between. Looked up from germline, CDR1 is MDHEN and CDR2 is SYDVKM. This CDR3 comprises 13 residues. This CDR3 is CASRSRVNTEAFF. CDR3 bases: TGTGCCAGCAGGTCCAGGGTGAACACTGAAGCTTTCTTT.

The rearrangement joins TRBV28 to TRBJ2-7; D is undetermined. Germline assignment: CDR1 MDHEN and CDR2 SYDVKM. With 7 bases removed from V and 4 bases from J, the gap between germline ends came to 17 bases. The CDR3 loop spans 14 amino acids. The CDR3 nucleotides are TGTGCCAGCACCCCCCCCCGCGGAATATACGAGCAGTACTTC. It is translated as CASTPPRGIYEQYF. The full variable domain, in which reference TRBV28 and TRBJ2-7 provide the parts outside the CDR3, is DVKVTQSSRYLVKRTGEKVFLECVQDMDHENMFWYRQDPGLGLRLIYFSYDVKMKEKGDIPEGYSVSREKKERFSLILESASTNQTSMYLCASTPPRGIYEQYFGPGTRLTVT.